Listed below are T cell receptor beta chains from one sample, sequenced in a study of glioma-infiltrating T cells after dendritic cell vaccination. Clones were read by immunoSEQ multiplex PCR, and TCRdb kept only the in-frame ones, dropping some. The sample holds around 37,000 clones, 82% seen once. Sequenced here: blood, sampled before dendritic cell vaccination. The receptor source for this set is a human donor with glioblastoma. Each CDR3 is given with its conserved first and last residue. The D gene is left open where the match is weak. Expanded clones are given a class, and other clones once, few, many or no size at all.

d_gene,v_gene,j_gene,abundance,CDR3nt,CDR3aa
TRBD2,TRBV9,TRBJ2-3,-,TGTGCCAGCAGCGGGAGTCTAGCGGGGGGGCCCACAGATACGCAGTATTTT,CASSGSLAGGPTDTQYF
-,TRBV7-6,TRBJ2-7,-,TGTGCCAGCAGCTTGGGCTCAGGGCCTAGGTACGAGCAGTACTTC,CASSLGSGPRYEQYF
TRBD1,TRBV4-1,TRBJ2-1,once,TGCGCCAGCAGAGAATCTGGACAGGGGTACAATGAGCAGTTCTTC,CASRESGQGYNEQFF
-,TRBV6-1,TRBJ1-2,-,TGTGCCAGCAGTGACGGACTCGCCCGATATGGCTACACCTTC,CASSDGLARYGYTF
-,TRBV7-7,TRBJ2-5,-,TGTGCTAGCAGCCGCCTCACCGTCGGGCGGGGGCTGCGAGAGACCCAGTACTTC,CASSRLTVGRGLRETQYF
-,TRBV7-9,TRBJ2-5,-,TGTGCCAGCAGCTTATGGCCAGGGGGGTTCCAAGAGACCCAGTACTTC,CASSLWPGGFQETQYF
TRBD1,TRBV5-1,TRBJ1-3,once,TGCGCCAGCAGTGGGTATCCGGGACAGCGGCGAGACGGAAACACCATATATTTT,CASSGYPGQRRDGNTIYF
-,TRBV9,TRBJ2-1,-,TGTGCCAGCAGCTATGCGGAAGAGCAGTTCTTC,CASSYAEEQFF
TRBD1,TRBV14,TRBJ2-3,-,TGTGCCAGCAGCCTACAGGGGTTGGATACGCAGTATTTT,CASSLQGLDTQYF
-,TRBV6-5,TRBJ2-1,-,TGTGCCAGCAGGCTCGGACAGTACAATGAGCAGTTCTTC,CASRLGQYNEQFF
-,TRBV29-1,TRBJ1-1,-,TGCAGCGTTGAGTCCGGGACTGAAGCTTTCTTT,CSVESGTEAFF
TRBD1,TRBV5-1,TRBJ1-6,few,TGCGCCAGCAGCTCGACAGGGGGCAATTCACCCCTCCACTTT,CASSSTGGNSPLHF
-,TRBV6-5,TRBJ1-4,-,TGTGCCAGCAGTCCGGGCGGGAATGAAAAACTGTTTTTT,CASSPGGNEKLFF
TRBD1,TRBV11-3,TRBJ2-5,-,TGTGCCAGCAGCTTAGGGGACAGTTCCCAAGAGACCCAGTACTTC,CASSLGDSSQETQYF
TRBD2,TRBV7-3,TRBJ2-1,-,TGTGCCAGCAGCTCGACTAGCGGGGGGGCGGGTGAGCAGTTCTTC,CASSSTSGGAGEQFF
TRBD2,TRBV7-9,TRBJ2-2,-,TGTGCCAGCAGCTTAGTTCGGCAGTGGCGGGGGTTTGGTACCGGGGAGCTGTTTTTT,CASSLVRQWRGFGTGELFF
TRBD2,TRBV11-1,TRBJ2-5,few,TGTGCCAGCAGCAGGACTAGCGGGGGCCAAGAGACCCAGTACTTC,CASSRTSGGQETQYF
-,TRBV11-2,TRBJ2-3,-,TGTGCCAGCAGCTTCCGAGTCTGGGACTCCCGCACAGATACGCAGTATTTT,CASSFRVWDSRTDTQYF
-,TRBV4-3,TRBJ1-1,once,TGCGCCAGCAGCCAATCTCCTGAGGGGAACACTGAAGCTTTCTTT,CASSQSPEGNTEAFF
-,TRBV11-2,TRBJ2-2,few,TGTGCCAGCAGGGAAGTCCGAGGGGGGGCAATCGGGGAGCTGTTTTTT,CASREVRGGAIGELFF
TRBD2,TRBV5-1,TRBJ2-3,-,TGCGCCAGCAGCTTGGGAAACGGGGGGGCGACAGATACGCAGTATTTT,CASSLGNGGATDTQYF
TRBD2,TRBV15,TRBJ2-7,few,TGTGCCACCAGCAGCCAAAGATTGTTGGGGGAGGGCGAGCAGTACTTC,CATSSQRLLGEGEQYF